Given below is one T cell receptor (beta chain) in context. Which antigen it targets is not known. For each CD8+ T cell subset, flow sorting was done in triplicate, and under 350,000 cells per subset went directly into RLT lysis buffer. Using standard density gradient centrifugation, peripheral blood mononuclear cells were isolated from buffy coats. Total RNA was extracted from sorted cells with an RNeasy Mini Kit. From the cysteine up to the phenylalanine, the CDR3 has a length of 16 residues. DNA for this receptor is not on file. CDR1 MDHEN and CDR2 SYDVKM are derived from the germline V gene. The data are from a study of CXCR3-negative and CXCR3-positive naive CD8 T cells (dated by TCRdb to about 2019). Regarding the research as a whole: In total, 130 million to 150 million TRB reads were obtained, corresponding to roughly 1.5 +/- 0.3 million reads per library. Diversity and physicochemical repertoire analyses were performed on some 10 donors pooled from two independent experiments. TRBV-TRBJ cluster analysis included naive subsets from 5 donors and memory cells from 3 donors. Paper-wide results and their limitations: Repertoire diversity was comparably high in both naive subsets but much lower in memory CD8+ T cells. TRBV-TRBJ usage was similar between naive CXCR3-negative and CXCR3-positive cells from the same donor, while memory cells showed distinct patterns. Freshly isolated PBMCs were used for most assays because CXCR3 expression partially decreased after cryopreservation. Because surface CD5, which has been linked to self-reactivity in mice, was comparable between naive subsets, TCR interaction strength was also inferred from TRB CDR3 physicochemical properties.

Sequencing used a NextSeq 550. The Human TCR Profiling Kit (MiLaboratory) was used to make UMI-labeled 5' RACE TRB cDNA libraries. cDNA synthesis used the entire amount of extracted RNA, and PCR amplification then used the entire amount of cDNA produced. The libraries were made side by side, with each library going through the same number of PCR cycles. Per the source publication's procedure: About 53,000 +/- 9,400 unique UMI-labeled TRB cDNA molecules per library were extracted with MIGEC and MiXCR, with at least two reads per UMI required. Each library averaged about 40,000 +/- 10,000 functional in-frame TRB CDR3 nucleotide clonotypes without stop codons. Diversity metrics, including normalized Shannon-Wiener and Chao1, were computed in VDJtools after downsampling to 5000 UMI-labeled TRB molecules per sample. VDJtools was used to calculate clonotype-size-weighted physicochemical properties of the central five CDR3 residues, namely interaction energy, strength, volume and Kidera factor 4. TCRdb reprocessed the reads; each CDR3 protein sequence makes one entry, and DNA is unavailable. The authors' filters were not applied to this entry. This sample's table lists tens of thousands of distinct CDR3 sequences. The ten top clones hold roughly a tenth of the sample.

Sample: memory CD8+ T cells from blood. The sample's cell subset or site label is to be understood as: conventional CD8+ memory T cells (TMEM), sorted as controls. The rearrangement combines TRBV28 with TRBJ2-3; checking the TCRdb D call of TRBD2 is not possible without DNA. The sequence was collected from a human donor in good health. Some clones in this sample may be carry-over from other donors' samples. The CDR3 protein sequence reads: CASSYRAGTHTDTQYF.